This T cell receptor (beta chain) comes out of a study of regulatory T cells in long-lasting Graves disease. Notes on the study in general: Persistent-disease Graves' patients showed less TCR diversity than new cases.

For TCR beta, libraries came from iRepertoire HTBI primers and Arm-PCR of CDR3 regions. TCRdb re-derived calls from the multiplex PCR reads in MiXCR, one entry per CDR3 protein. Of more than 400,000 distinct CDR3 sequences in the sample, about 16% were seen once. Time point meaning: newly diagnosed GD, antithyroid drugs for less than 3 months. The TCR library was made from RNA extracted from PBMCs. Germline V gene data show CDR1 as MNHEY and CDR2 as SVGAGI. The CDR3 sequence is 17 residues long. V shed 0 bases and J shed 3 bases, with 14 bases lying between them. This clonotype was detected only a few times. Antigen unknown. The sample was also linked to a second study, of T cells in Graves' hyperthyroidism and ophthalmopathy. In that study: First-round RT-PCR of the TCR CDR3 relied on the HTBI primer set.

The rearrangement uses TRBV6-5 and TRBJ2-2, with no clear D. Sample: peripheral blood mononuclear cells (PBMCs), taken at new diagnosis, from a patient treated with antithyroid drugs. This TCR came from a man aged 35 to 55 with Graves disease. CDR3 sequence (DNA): TGTGCCAGCAGTTACTCATACAGTTTACTCCACACCGGGGAGCTGTTTTTT. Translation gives CASSYSYSLLHTGELFF.